These 4 T cell receptor beta chains were all obtained from the same sample, sequenced in a study of blood T cell repertoires in COVID-19. Some clones are missing from TCRdb's copy, which holds only in-frame ones; the method was immunoSEQ multiplex PCR. The data show over 350,000 clones, with more than 75% seen just once and more than 1% held by the top ten. The specimen sequenced was PBMCs or T cells enriched from blood (not recorded which). All receptors come from a woman aged 18 to 35 who had recovered from COVID-19.

The chain employs TRBV7-6 and TRBJ1-3; tentative D call: TRBD1 (5 bases). The CDR3 runs 17 residues. V dropped 0 bases and J dropped 2 bases, with 14 bases sitting between them. The germline gives CDR1 SGHVS, CDR2 FNYEAQ. The CDR3 coding sequence is TGTGCCAGCAGCTTAGCTTCGGGGGTCAGGGCTGGAAACACCATATATTTT. It yields the protein CASSLASGVRAGNTIYF.

The rearrangement links TRBV5-1 to TRBJ2-3, with a weak D call TRBD1 (6 bases). The V gene's germline CDR1 is SGHRS and CDR2 YFSETQ. The CDR3 contains 16 residues. The V end was cut by 0 bases, the J end by 0 bases, with 11 bases between. The CDR3 protein is CASSLERQASTDTQYF. CDR3 DNA: TGCGCCAGCAGCTTGGAAAGACAGGCTAGCACAGATACGCAGTATTTT.

The gene calls are TRBV2 and TRBJ1-1; 7 bases are a match to TRBD1. J lost 9 bases, V lost 6 bases, and 4 bases had no gene match. Germline V gives CDR1 SNHLY, CDR2 FYNNEI. The CDR3 extends over 11 amino acids. The CDR3 protein is CASSTGAQAFF. Here the CDR3 DNA reads TGTGCCAGCAGCACAGGGGCCCAAGCTTTCTTT.

V gene TRBV7-2 combines with J gene TRBJ1-1; no definite D call. V was cut by 1 base and J by 1 base, with 10 bases left in between. The CDR3 runs 15 residues. CDR1 is SGHTA, CDR2 FQGNSA, per germline. This chain's CDR3 is CASSLVRGGNTEAFF. For the CDR3, the DNA is TGTGCCAGCAGCTTAGTCCGGGGAGGGAACACTGAAGCTTTCTTT.